The next 21 T cell receptor beta chains were all read from a single sample in a study of blood T cells in healthy people across ages. Primed by a sample-barcoded 5' primer and a J-beta primer mix, a second PCR proceeded for roughly 6 to 12 cycles. TCRdb processed the 5' RACE reads anew with MiXCR; each CDR3 protein has one entry. The top ten hold 13% of the sample, which has 800,000 to 950,000 distinct CDR3 sequences, roughly 40% seen once. Sequencing was performed on blood. All receptors derive from a man aged 18 to 29 in good health.

In this sample, this clonotype turned up a few times. The genes are TRBV6-2 or TRBV6-3 and TRBJ2-5, with D perhaps matching TRBD1 (6 bases). Gene TRBJ2-7 matches the end of the DNA better, so the J call may be wrong. The CDR3 is 18 residues long. Looked up from germline, CDR1 is MNHEY and CDR2 is SVGEGT. The CDR3 DNA sequence: TGTGCCAGCATTTTTCAACCTCAGGGGAACACCTTACGTAACGAGCAGTACTTC. Residues: CASIFQPQGNTLRNEQYF.

The rearrangement uses TRBV29-1 and TRBJ2-1; 9 positions match TRBD1. With V trimmed by 7 bases and J by 3 bases, 4 bases remained unmatched. The CDR3 is made up of 13 amino acids. Germline CDR1 is SQVTM and CDR2 is ANQGSEA. For the CDR3, the DNA is TGCAGCGGGGGGACAGGGAGCTACAATGAGCAGTTCTTC. It specifies CSGGTGSYNEQFF.

This clonotype was recorded a few times. The V and J genes are TRBV7-2 and TRBJ1-2; no reliable D call. Germline V gives CDR1 SGHTA, CDR2 FQGNSA. This CDR3 is built from 11 residues. Trimming pared 2 bases from V and 7 bases from J, leaving 5 bases between. The CDR3 bases are TGTGCCAGCAGCTTAAACGCTGGCTACACCTTC. It yields the protein CASSLNAGYTF.

With regard to this clonotype: With a much larger clone just one base away, this may be a read error. The V and J genes are TRBV29-1 and TRBJ2-1; weak D call: TRBD2 (5 bases). The J call may be in error: the DNA end matches TRBJ2-7 better. There are 12 residues in the CDR3. The germline CDR1 and CDR2 sequences are SQVTM and ANQGSEA. The CDR3 sequence is CSVDSGNNEQYF. DNA of the CDR3: TGCAGCGTTGACAGCGGTAACAATGAGCAGTACTTC.

The chain couples TRBV11-2 to TRBJ2-1, with TRBD2 matching over 8 bases. Germline V gives CDR1 SGHAT, CDR2 FQNNGV. V lost 0 bases, J lost 2 bases, and 9 bases stayed unmatched. The CDR3 has 18 amino acids. In DNA, the CDR3 is TGTGCCAGCAGCTTAGAATTAATAGCGGGATACACCTACAATGAGCAGTTCTTC. Its translation: CASSLELIAGYTYNEQFF.

The chain employs TRBV20-1 and TRBJ1-1, with 7 bases identical to TRBD1. CDR1 is DFQATT, CDR2 SNEGSKA, per germline (reference sequence). V shed 6 bases, J shed 5 bases, and the junction held 9 bases outside the gene matches. This CDR3 has 13 residues. The CDR3 reads CSARGTAGTEAFF. CDR3 nucleotide sequence: TGCAGTGCGAGGGGGACAGCGGGGACTGAAGCTTTCTTT.

This sequence joins TRBV5-6 and TRBJ1-2; D gene ambiguous. V gave up 4 bases and J gave up 8 bases, with 18 bases separating them. The CDR3 covers 14 residues. Germline-derived CDR1 and CDR2 are SGHDT and YYEEEE. In DNA, the CDR3 is TGTGCCAGCAGCCGACGGATGCCCTACGGAGGCTACACCTTC. It encodes CASSRRMPYGGYTF.

This clonotype was seen more than once but under ten times. The chain uses TRBV5-5 and TRBJ1-2; 9 nucleotides agree with TRBD1. The germline gives CDR1 SGHKS, CDR2 YYEKEE (reference sequence). This CDR3 spans 16 amino acids. The trim removed 5 bases at V and 7 bases at J, leaving 15 bases unmatched. CDR3 nucleotide sequence: TGTGCCAGCAGTCTTCTTCCGGGACAGGGATTTCGTGGCTACACCTTC. Translating it yields CASSLLPGQGFRGYTF.

V and J are TRBV4-3 and TRBJ2-5, with a possible D match to TRBD2 (7 bases). CDR3 size: 16 residues. CDR1 and CDR2 from the germline V gene are LGHNA and YSLEER. With 0 bases removed from V and 7 bases from J, the gap between germline ends came to 18 bases. Written as DNA, the CDR3 is TGCGCCAGCAGCCAAGATCTTGGGACTACCAGGGGGACCCAGTACTTC. Protein sequence: CASSQDLGTTRGTQYF.

This chain connects TRBV7-9 to TRBJ2-7; weak D call: TRBD1 (6 bases). The CDR3 is 13 residues long. The germline V and J ends were trimmed by 2 bases and 4 bases, with 9 bases remaining between them. CDR1 and CDR2 (germline): SEHNR, FQNEAQ (reference sequence). The CDR3 loop reads CASSLRDRYEQYF. In nucleotides, the CDR3 is TGTGCCAGCAGCTTAAGAGACAGGTACGAGCAGTACTTC.

The CDR3 DNA reads TGCAGCGTTGACAGGAGCGGGAGCACAGATACGCAGTATTTT. This gives the protein CSVDRSGSTDTQYF. This chain links TRBV29-1 with TRBJ2-3; a weak D match, TRBD2 (6 bases). V lost 3 bases to trimming and J lost 0 bases, with 10 bases between them. CDR3 length: 14 amino acids. The germline CDR1 and CDR2 sequences are SQVTM and ANQGSEA.

The J gene is TRBJ2-1, the V gene TRBV7-9; TRBD2 matches at 8 bases. CDR1 and CDR2 from the germline V gene are SEHNR and FQNEAQ (reference sequence). CDR3 length: 16 amino acids. V lost 4 bases to trimming and J lost 3 bases; unmatched junction nucleotides: 8. For the CDR3, the DNA is TGTGCCAGCAGCTCCTCGGGGGGGGGCCTCTACAATGAGCAGTTCTTC. This gives the protein CASSSSGGGLYNEQFF.

Only a few counts were recorded for this clonotype. CDR3 in amino acids: CASSVSVGIGSNQPQHF. The CDR3 coding sequence is TGTGCCAGCAGCGTGAGTGTGGGGATTGGAAGCAATCAGCCCCAGCATTTT. The genes are TRBV7-8 and TRBJ1-5; the D is unclear. CDR3 length equals 17 residues. Germline V gene sequence: CDR1 SGHVS, CDR2 FQNEAQ. V was shortened by 5 bases and J by 1 base, with 18 bases between the two germline ends.

V gene TRBV30 combines with J gene TRBJ2-7; D ambiguous. The V gene lost 0 bases and the J gene lost 2 bases, with 5 bases spanning the gap. The CDR3 is 12 residues long. Germline CDR1 and CDR2: GTSNPN and SVGIG (reference sequence). The CDR3 coding sequence is TGTGCCTGGAGTGTAATTCCCTACGAGCAGTACTTC. It translates to CAWSVIPYEQYF. Combining the CDR3 with reference TRBV30 and TRBJ2-7 gives the whole variable domain SQTIHQWPATLVQPVGSPLSLECTVEGTSNPNLYWYRQAAGRGLQLLFYSVGIGQISSEVPQNLSASRPQDRQFILSSKKLLLSDSGFYLCAWSVIPYEQYFGPGTRLTVT.

V is TRBV20-1 and J is TRBJ1-3, with D possibly matching TRBD1 (5 bases). The CDR3 loop spans 15 amino acids. The germline CDR1 and CDR2 sequences are DFQATT and SNEGSKA (reference sequence). V was trimmed by 3 bases and J by 0 bases, leaving 12 bases between them. Written as DNA, the CDR3 is TGCAGTGCTAGTCAGGGTTTCAGCTCTGGAAACACCATATATTTT. Translation: CSASQGFSSGNTIYF.

The table lists this clonotype with a few counts. V and J are TRBV25-1 and TRBJ1-1, with D unclear. Germline CDR1 MGHDK, CDR2 SYGVNS. This CDR3 has 11 residues. V gave up 3 bases and J gave up 3 bases, with 2 bases separating them. As DNA, the CDR3 is TGTGCCAGCAGTGAGTACACTGAAGCTTTCTTT. Translation: CASSEYTEAFF.

This sequence joins TRBV5-1 and TRBJ2-7, with TRBD1 as a possible D gene (5 bases). Germline CDR1 SGHRS, CDR2 YFSETQ. The germline V and J ends were trimmed by 1 base and 2 bases, with 13 bases remaining between them. The CDR3 is made up of 15 amino acids. The DNA of the CDR3 is TGCGCCAGCAGCTTGAATACAGGTAGCCCCTACGAGCAGTACTTC. Protein sequence: CASSLNTGSPYEQYF.

This rearrangement joins TRBV20-1 to TRBJ2-1; unclear D gene. The CDR3 length is 14 residues. Germline-derived CDR1 and CDR2 are DFQATT and SNEGSKA (reference sequence). The V end lost 0 bases, the J end lost 4 bases, and 10 bases lay between the germline ends. The CDR3 protein is CSARDREVYNEQFF. For the CDR3, the DNA is TGCAGTGCTAGAGATAGGGAAGTATACAATGAGCAGTTCTTC.

This clonotype turned up a few times. This chain links TRBV7-3 with TRBJ1-1; a weak D match, TRBD1 (5 bases). CDR3 size: 14 residues. Germline assignment: CDR1 SGHTA and CDR2 FQGTGA. V lost 5 bases and J lost 1, with 11 bases in between. Written as DNA, the CDR3 is TGTGCCAGCAGCCCCCCCGGGACGAACACTGAAGCTTTCTTT. Translated, it gives CASSPPGTNTEAFF. The full variable domain, in which reference TRBV7-3 and TRBJ1-1 provide the parts outside the CDR3, is GAGVSQTPSNKVTEKGKYVELRCDPISGHTALYWYRQSLGQGPEFLIYFQGTGAADDSGLPNDRFFAVRPEGSVSTLKIQRTERGDSAVYLCASSPPGTNTEAFFGQGTRLTVV.

CDR3 amino acids: CATSDTGQGTDTQYF. The CDR3 coding sequence is TGTGCCACCAGCGATACCGGACAGGGTACAGATACGCAGTATTTT. The rearrangement uses TRBV15 and TRBJ2-3; 8 nucleotides line up with TRBD1. The germline V gene has CDR1 LNHNV and CDR2 YYDKDF (reference sequence). The V and J ends lost 5 bases and 3 bases, in that order; junction bases with no gene match: 7. CDR3 length: 15 residues.

The V gene is TRBV4-1, the J gene TRBJ1-4; maybe TRBD1 (5 bases). The CDR3 totals 15 residues. Germline V gene data show CDR1 as MGHRA and CDR2 as YSYEKL. V was pared by 2 bases and J by 2 bases, with 9 bases between. CDR3 amino acids: CASSQFGGTNEKLFF. Written as DNA, the CDR3 is TGCGCCAGCAGCCAATTTGGGGGGACTAATGAAAAACTGTTTTTT.